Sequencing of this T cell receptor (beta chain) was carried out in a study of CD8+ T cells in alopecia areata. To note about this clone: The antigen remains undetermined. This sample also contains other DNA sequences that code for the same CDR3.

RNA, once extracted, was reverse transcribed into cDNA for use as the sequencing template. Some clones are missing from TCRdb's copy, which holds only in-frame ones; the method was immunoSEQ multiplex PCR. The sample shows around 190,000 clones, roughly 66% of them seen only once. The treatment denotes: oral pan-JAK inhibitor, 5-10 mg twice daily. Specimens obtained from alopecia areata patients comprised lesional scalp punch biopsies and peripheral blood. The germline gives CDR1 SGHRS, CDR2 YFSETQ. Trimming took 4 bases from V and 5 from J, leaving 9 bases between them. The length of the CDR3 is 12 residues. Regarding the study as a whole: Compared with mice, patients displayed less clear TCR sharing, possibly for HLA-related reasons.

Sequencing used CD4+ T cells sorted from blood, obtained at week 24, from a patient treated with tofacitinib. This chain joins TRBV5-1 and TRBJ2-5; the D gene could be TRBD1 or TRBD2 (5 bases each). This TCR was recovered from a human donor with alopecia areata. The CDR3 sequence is CASSLEGETQYF. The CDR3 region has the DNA TGCGCCAGCAGCCTAGAGGGGGAGACCCAGTACTTC.